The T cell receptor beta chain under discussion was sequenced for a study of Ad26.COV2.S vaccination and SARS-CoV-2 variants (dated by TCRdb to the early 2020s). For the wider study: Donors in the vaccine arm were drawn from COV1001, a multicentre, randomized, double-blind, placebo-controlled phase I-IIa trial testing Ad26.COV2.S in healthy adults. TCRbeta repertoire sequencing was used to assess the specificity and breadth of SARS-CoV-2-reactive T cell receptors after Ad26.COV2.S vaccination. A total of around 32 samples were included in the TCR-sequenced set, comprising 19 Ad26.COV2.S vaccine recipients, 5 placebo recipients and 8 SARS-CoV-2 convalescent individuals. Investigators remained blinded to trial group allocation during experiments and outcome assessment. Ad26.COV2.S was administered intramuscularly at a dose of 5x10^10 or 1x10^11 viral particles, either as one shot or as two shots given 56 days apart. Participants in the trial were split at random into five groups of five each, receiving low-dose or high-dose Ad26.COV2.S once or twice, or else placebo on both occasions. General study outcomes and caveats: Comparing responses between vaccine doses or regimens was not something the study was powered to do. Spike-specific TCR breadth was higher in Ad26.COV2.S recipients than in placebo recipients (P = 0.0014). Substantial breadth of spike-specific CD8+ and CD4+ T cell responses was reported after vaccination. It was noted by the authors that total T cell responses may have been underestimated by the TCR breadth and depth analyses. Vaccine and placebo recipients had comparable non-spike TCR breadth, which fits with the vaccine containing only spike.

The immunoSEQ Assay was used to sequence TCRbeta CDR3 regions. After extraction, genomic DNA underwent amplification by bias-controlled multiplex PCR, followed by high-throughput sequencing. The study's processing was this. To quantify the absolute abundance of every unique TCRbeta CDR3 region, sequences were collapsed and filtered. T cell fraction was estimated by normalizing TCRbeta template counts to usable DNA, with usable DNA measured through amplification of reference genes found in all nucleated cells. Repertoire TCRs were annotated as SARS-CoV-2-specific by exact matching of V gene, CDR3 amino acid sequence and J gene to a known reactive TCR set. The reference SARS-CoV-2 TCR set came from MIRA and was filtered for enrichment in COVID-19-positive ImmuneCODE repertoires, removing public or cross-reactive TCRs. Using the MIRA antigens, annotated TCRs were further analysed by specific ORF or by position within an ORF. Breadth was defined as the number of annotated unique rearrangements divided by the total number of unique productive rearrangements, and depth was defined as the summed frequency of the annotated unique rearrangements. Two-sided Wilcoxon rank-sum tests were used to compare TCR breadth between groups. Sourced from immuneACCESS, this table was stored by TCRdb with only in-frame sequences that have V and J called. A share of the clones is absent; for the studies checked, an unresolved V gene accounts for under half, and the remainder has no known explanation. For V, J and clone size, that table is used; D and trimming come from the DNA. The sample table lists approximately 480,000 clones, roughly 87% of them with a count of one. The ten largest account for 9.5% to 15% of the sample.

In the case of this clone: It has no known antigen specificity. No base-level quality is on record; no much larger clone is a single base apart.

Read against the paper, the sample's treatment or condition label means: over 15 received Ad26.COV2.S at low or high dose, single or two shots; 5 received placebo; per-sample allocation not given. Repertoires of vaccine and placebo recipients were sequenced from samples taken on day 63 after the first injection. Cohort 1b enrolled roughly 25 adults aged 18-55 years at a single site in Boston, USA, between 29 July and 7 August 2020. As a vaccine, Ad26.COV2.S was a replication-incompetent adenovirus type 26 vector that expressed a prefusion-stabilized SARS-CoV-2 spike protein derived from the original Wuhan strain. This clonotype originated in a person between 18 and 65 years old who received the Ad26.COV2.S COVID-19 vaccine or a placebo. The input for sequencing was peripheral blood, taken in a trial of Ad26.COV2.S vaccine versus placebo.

The DNA sequence follows: TGTGCCACCAGTGATTTGCAAGTAGAGACCCAGTACTTC. Protein translation: CATSDLQVETQYF. Rearrangement joined TRBV24-1 to TRBJ2-5; the D gene is unclear. The germline V gene supplies CDR1 KGHDR and CDR2 SFDVKD. Including cysteine and phenylalanine, the CDR3 has 13 amino acids. Kept here is only the CDR3 DNA, which spans 39 bases and is read in frame from base 1. The junction shows trimming of 0 bases on V and 4 bases on J, plus 5 bases between the germline ends.